The clone carrying this T cell receptor (beta chain) was recorded only once. This entry belongs to a study of blood T cell repertoires in COVID-19. This CDR3 spans 14 amino acids. Germline-derived CDR1 and CDR2 are LGHNT and FRNRAP. V shed 4 bases and J shed 5 bases, with 14 bases lying between them. The data were produced by immunoSEQ multiplex PCR, yet TCRdb's version contains in-frame clones alone and is incomplete. The sample consists of roughly 80,000 clones, around 89% of them appearing once. The chain recombines TRBV12-5 with TRBJ2-5; D is perhaps TRBD1 (6 bases). The origin of this receptor is a human donor in a cohort sampled during active COVID-19. The specimen was peripheral blood. CDR3 residues: CASGSGQSAETQYF. DNA of the CDR3: TGTGCTAGTGGTTCGGGACAATCGGCGGAGACCCAGTACTTC. Variable domain in full (rest from reference TRBV12-5 and TRBJ2-5): DARVTQTPRHKVTEMGQEVTMRCQPILGHNTVFWYRQTMMQGLELLAYFRNRAPLDDSGMPKDRFSAEMPDATLATLKIQPSEPRDSAVYFCASGSGQSAETQYFGPGTRLLVL.